This entry is about one T cell receptor beta chain. This record belongs to a study of blood T cell repertoires in COVID-19. Overall study context: Sites in the United States, Italy and Spain provided acute and convalescent COVID-19 samples.

Trimming took 5 bases from V and 3 from J, leaving 10 bases between them. The CDR3 totals 13 residues. Germline CDR1 WNHNN, CDR2 SYGVQD (reference sequence). Original handling: Cell counts per sample came from amplifying reference gene primers. The assay was immunoSEQ multiplex PCR, and TCRdb's table has in-frame clones only and misses some. Clonal size and the V and J genes are those of that table, whereas D and trimming came from the DNA. Of some 200,000 clones in the sample, roughly four fifths were seen once. The gene calls are TRBV10-1 and TRBJ1-2, with a weak D call TRBD1 (6 bases). The receptor was isolated from a woman aged 40 to 49 with acute or convalescent COVID-19. What was sequenced was peripheral blood. This chain's CDR3 is CASSYRQDYGYTF. The CDR3 DNA reads TGCGCCAGCAGTTACCGACAGGACTATGGCTACACCTTC.